The text below deals with one T cell receptor beta chain. Its target is unknown. This sample was included in a study of T cell responses to AZD1222 COVID-19 vaccine. Generated by immunoSEQ multiplex PCR, the TCRdb table keeps only in-frame clones and is missing some. The sample has approximately 99,000 clones, roughly 89% seen once; the top ten hold less than 4%. Points from the study as a whole: It should be noted that donors were predominantly white British and more often female, and clonal diversity was possibly underestimated.

This receptor was taken from an adult in good health. The sample was peripheral blood, taken on day 0 of MenACWY control vaccination.

DNA for the CDR3: TGTGCCAGCACCCCTCTAGGGACAAGGAACATTCAGTACTTC. Its translation: CASTPLGTRNIQYF. This chain links TRBV6-5 with TRBJ2-4, with D possibly matching TRBD1 (6 bases). V lost 7 bases and J lost 7, with 17 bases in between. The CDR3 runs 14 residues. Germline loops: CDR1 MNHEY, CDR2 SVGAGI.